Each of the 24 T cell receptor beta chains below was sequenced from the same sample in a study of PD-1 blockade in mismatch repair-deficient tumors. This table comes from immunoSEQ multiplex PCR, and its TCRdb copy is limited to in-frame clones, with some not included. The table shows 38,000 or so clones, with approximately 84% occurring only once. The sequenced sample was peripheral blood, obtained approximately 1.5 years after starting pembrolizumab. Receptors were obtained from an adult with mismatch repair-deficient cancer.

The chain carries TRBV10-1 and TRBJ2-1; D is perhaps TRBD1 (5 bases). Germline CDR1 WNHNN, CDR2 SYGVQD (reference sequence). CDR3 length: 12 amino acids. Deletions cut 5 bases from V and 8 bases from J, with 10 bases between. The CDR3 DNA reads TGCGCCAGCAGTACGACAGACTATGAGCAGTTCTTC. As protein: CASSTTDYEQFF.

V gene TRBV5-1 combines with J gene TRBJ2-5; no definite D call. CDR3 length equals 15 residues. Trimming took off 0 bases at V and 1 base at J, with 10 bases between the two ends. The V gene's germline CDR1 is SGHRS and CDR2 YFSETQ. The CDR3 protein is CASSLAGSVQETQYF. CDR3 coding DNA: TGCGCCAGCAGCTTGGCCGGTTCAGTCCAAGAGACCCAGTACTTC.

This clone rates as medium-sized. The chain recombines TRBV5-4 with TRBJ2-7; 9 nucleotides line up with TRBD1. With 4 bases clipped from V and 7 bases from J, the junction kept 6 bases outside the gene matches. CDR1 SGHNT and CDR2 YYREEE come from the germline V gene (reference sequence). The CDR3 contains 13 residues. The CDR3 region has the DNA TGTGCCAGCAGCCTACAGGGGGCGAATGAGCAGTACTTC. Amino acid sequence: CASSLQGANEQYF.

This chain uses TRBV7-9 with TRBJ1-4; a possible D gene is TRBD1 (6 bases). The germline V and J ends were trimmed by 5 bases and 8 bases, with 21 bases remaining between them. CDR3 length equals 16 residues. Germline V gene sequence: CDR1 SEHNR, CDR2 FQNEAQ (reference sequence). This chain's CDR3 is CASSLDSGWHEEKLFF. The CDR3 DNA follows: TGTGCCAGCAGCCTGGACAGCGGGTGGCATGAGGAAAAACTGTTTTTT.

This rearrangement joins TRBV5-1 to TRBJ2-1, with 8 bases that match TRBD1. The CDR3 length is 15 residues. In germline, CDR1 is SGHRS, CDR2 YFSETQ. V shed 3 bases and J 1 base; nucleotides not matched to a gene: 3. CDR3 coding DNA: TGCGCCAGCAGCTCACAGGGGGATTCCTACAATGAGCAGTTCTTC. Protein sequence: CASSSQGDSYNEQFF.

The chain uses TRBV18 and TRBJ1-1; no clear D. The CDR3 consists of 11 residues. Trimming pared 3 bases from V and 7 bases from J, leaving 6 bases between. Germline values: CDR1 KGHSH, CDR2 LQKENI. The chain's CDR3 is CASSPKLEAFF. CDR3 bases: TGTGCCAGCTCACCTAAACTTGAAGCTTTCTTT. The variable domain in full, with the rest retrieved from reference TRBV18 and TRBJ1-1, is NAGVMQNPRHLVRRRGQEARLRCSPMKGHSHVYWYRQLPEEGLKFMVYLQKENIIDESGMPKERFSAEFPKEGPSILRIQQVVRGDSAAYFCASSPKLEAFFGQGTRLTVV.

Notes on this clone: The same CDR3 can be traced to other DNA sequences in this sample. This chain uses TRBV9 with TRBJ2-1; 9 bases match TRBD2. The V gene end was trimmed by 4 bases and the J gene end by 4 bases; junction bases not matched to a gene: 12. Germline lookup yields CDR1 SGDLS and CDR2 YYNGEE. This CDR3 region has 17 residues. The CDR3 is CASSKLSGSLQYNEQFF. CDR3 DNA: TGTGCCAGCAGCAAGCTTAGCGGGAGCCTTCAATACAATGAGCAGTTCTTC.

Notes on this clone: Other nucleotide sequences in the sample specify the same CDR3. The chain carries TRBV5-1 and TRBJ2-6; D uncertain. The germline V gene has CDR1 SGHRS and CDR2 YFSETQ. Deletions cut 0 bases from V and 0 bases from J, with 4 bases between. This CDR3 has 15 amino acids. The CDR3 DNA sequence: TGCGCCAGCAGCTTGGGAAGCTCTGGGGCCAACGTCCTGACTTTC. It is translated as CASSLGSSGANVLTF. Full variable domain (outside the CDR3, taken from reference TRBV5-1 and TRBJ2-6): KAGVTQTPRYLIKTRGQQVTLSCSPISGHRSVSWYQQTPGQGLQFLFEYFSETQRNKGNFPGRFSGRQFSNSRSEMNVSTLELGDSALYLCASSLGSSGANVLTFGAGSRLTVL.

The chain uses TRBV30 and TRBJ2-1; 9 bases agree with TRBD2. The CDR3 length is 12 residues. Losses at the gene ends were 5 bases for V and 9 bases for J; bases not matched to a gene: 5. Germline V lookup: CDR1 GTSNPN, CDR2 SVGIG (reference sequence). This CDR3 is CAWAAGGGEQFF. The CDR3 DNA follows: TGTGCCTGGGCAGCGGGGGGCGGTGAGCAGTTCTTC. Full variable domain (outside the CDR3, taken from reference TRBV30 and TRBJ2-1): SQTIHQWPATLVQPVGSPLSLECTVEGTSNPNLYWYRQAAGRGLQLLFYSVGIGQISSEVPQNLSASRPQDRQFILSSKKLLLSDSGFYLCAWAAGGGEQFFGPGTRLTVL.

The chain recombines TRBV11-2 with TRBJ2-3; the match to TRBD2 covers 7 bases. Germline V gene lookup returns CDR1 SGHAT and CDR2 FQNNGV. The CDR3 runs to 15 residues. J was trimmed by 1 base and V by 5 bases; bases with no gene match: 6. The CDR3 is CASSTGLGGTDTQYF. The CDR3 nucleotides read TGTGCCAGCAGCACTGGACTAGGGGGCACAGATACGCAGTATTTT.

Here the CDR3 DNA reads TGTGCCAGCAGCTTCCCCCGCGGCCTGGGAGAGCAGTACTTC. This gives the protein CASSFPRGLGEQYF. The rearrangement links TRBV7-9 to TRBJ2-7; D is unclear. The V end was cut by 3 bases, the J end by 7 bases, with 16 bases between. Germline V lookup: CDR1 SEHNR, CDR2 FQNEAQ (reference sequence). The CDR3 is 14 amino acids.

The V gene is TRBV12-5, the J gene TRBJ2-1; 8 bases map to TRBD1. This CDR3 has 16 residues. Germline-derived CDR1 and CDR2 are LGHNT and FRNRAP. V lost 0 bases, J lost 6 bases, and 7 bases stayed unmatched. CDR3 sequence: CASGLVPTGVFNEQFF. In DNA, the CDR3 is TGTGCTAGTGGTTTGGTACCGACAGGGGTTTTCAATGAGCAGTTCTTC.

This clone appeared a single time. The chain is built from TRBV19 and TRBJ1-3; D is possibly TRBD1 (6 bases). Trimming took off 7 bases at V and 0 bases at J, with 13 bases between the two ends. This CDR3 is 15 amino acids long. The V gene's germline CDR1 is LNHDA and CDR2 SQIVND (reference sequence). The CDR3 protein is CASNGQLPSGNTIYF. The CDR3 coding sequence is TGTGCCAGTAATGGACAGCTCCCCTCTGGAAACACCATATATTTT.

This chain uses TRBV5-5 with TRBJ1-5; D might be TRBD1 (5 bases). The CDR3 is made up of 16 amino acids. V was cut by 0 bases and J by 0 bases, with 10 bases left in between. Germline V gene sequence: CDR1 SGHKS, CDR2 YYEKEE (reference sequence). CDR3 nucleotide sequence: TGTGCCAGCAGCTTGGATGGGGCATATAGCAATCAGCCCCAGCATTTT. Translated, it gives CASSLDGAYSNQPQHF.

The rearrangement joins TRBV4-2 to TRBJ1-2, with D hard to call. The CDR3 spans 16 residues. V was shortened by 0 bases and J by 8 bases, with 19 bases between the two germline ends. Per the germline V gene, CDR1 is LGHNA and CDR2 is YNFKEQ. The CDR3 sequence: CASSQDPDLRNGGYTF. As DNA, the CDR3 is TGTGCCAGCAGCCAAGATCCAGACCTACGGAATGGGGGCTACACCTTC.

V usage is TRBV18 and J usage is TRBJ2-7; 12 nucleotides line up with TRBD2. Germline lookup yields CDR1 KGHSH and CDR2 LQKENI. The junction had 12 bases not matched to a gene; V was cut back by 6 bases and J by 6 bases. CDR3 length equals 16 residues. Here the CDR3 DNA reads TGTGCCAGCTCCATCTCCCTAGCGGGAGGGCCTAGCGAGCAGTACTTC. Protein: CASSISLAGGPSEQYF.

J is TRBJ1-2 and V is TRBV6-1, with TRBD1 as a possible D gene (5 bases). This CDR3 region has 15 residues. V gave up 1 base and J gave up 2 bases, with 11 bases separating them. CDR1 MNHNS and CDR2 SASEGT come from the germline V gene. This CDR3 reads CASSEEGRENYGYTF. CDR3 DNA: TGTGCCAGCAGTGAAGAGGGCAGGGAGAACTATGGCTACACCTTC.

The genes are TRBV27 and TRBJ1-5, with TRBD1 as a possible D gene (5 bases). Per the germline V gene, CDR1 is MNHEY and CDR2 is SMNVEV (reference sequence). The CDR3 sequence is 18 residues long. The V end was cut by 5 bases, the J end by 0 bases, with 20 bases between. The CDR3 sequence is CASSEGHEQKNSNQPQHF. CDR3 coding DNA: TGTGCCAGCAGTGAGGGGCATGAGCAGAAAAATAGCAATCAGCCCCAGCATTTT.

The CDR3 loop reads CASSQPARLGDTQYF. In nucleotides, the CDR3 is TGTGCCAGCAGCCAACCAGCGAGGCTAGGGGATACGCAGTATTTT. This sequence joins TRBV14 and TRBJ2-3; D gene unclear. Germline values: CDR1 SGHDN, CDR2 FVKESK. The ends were cut back, 2 bases at V and 6 bases at J, with 15 bases in the middle. This CDR3 has 15 residues.

The CDR3 nucleotides are TGTGCCAGCAGCCCCAGGTCTGGTCCCTACGAGCAGTACTTC. Translation: CASSPRSGPYEQYF. This chain links TRBV7-2 with TRBJ2-7; D not resolved. V lost 5 bases and J 2 bases, leaving 13 bases between the germline ends. The CDR3 consists of 14 residues. Germline V gives CDR1 SGHTA, CDR2 FQGNSA.

The genes are TRBV18 and TRBJ2-5, with D unresolved. V was pared by 1 base and J by 6 bases, with 6 bases between. The CDR3 consists of 12 residues. The germline V gene has CDR1 KGHSH and CDR2 LQKENI. The CDR3: CASSPQGQTQYF. The CDR3 nucleotides are TGTGCCAGCTCACCACAGGGCCAGACCCAGTACTTC. The full variable domain, its missing parts supplied by reference TRBV18 and TRBJ2-5, is NAGVMQNPRHLVRRRGQEARLRCSPMKGHSHVYWYRQLPEEGLKFMVYLQKENIIDESGMPKERFSAEFPKEGPSILRIQQVVRGDSAAYFCASSPQGQTQYFGPGTRLLVL.

As regards this clone: One junction end does not reproduce the germline sequence, and a read error may be involved. J is TRBJ1-5 and V is TRBV4-1; the D is unclear. The length of the CDR3 is 13 residues. Germline assignment: CDR1 MGHRA and CDR2 YSYEKL. The CDR3: CASSQGQVQPQHF. CDR3 nucleotides: TGCGCCAGCAGTCAAGGGCAGGTTCAGCCCCAGCATTTT.

The chain couples TRBV27 to TRBJ1-4, with a tentative D call TRBD1 (5 bases). The CDR3 spans 15 residues. The germline V gene encodes CDR1 MNHEY and CDR2 SMNVEV (reference sequence). V was trimmed by 1 base and J by 8 bases, leaving 14 bases between them. CDR3 sequence: CASSLLGESEEKLFF. CDR3 DNA sequence: TGTGCCAGCAGTTTATTGGGGGAGTCGGAGGAAAAACTGTTTTTT.

The chain links TRBV5-1 to TRBJ2-3; weak D call: TRBD1 (6 bases). The CDR3 consists of 16 residues. V was cut by 0 bases and J by 3 bases, with 14 bases left in between. From germline, CDR1 is SGHRS and CDR2 YFSETQ. The CDR3 coding sequence is TGCGCCAGCAGCTTGGTTCTGGGGGCGAGTACAGATACGCAGTATTTT. This codes for CASSLVLGASTDTQYF.